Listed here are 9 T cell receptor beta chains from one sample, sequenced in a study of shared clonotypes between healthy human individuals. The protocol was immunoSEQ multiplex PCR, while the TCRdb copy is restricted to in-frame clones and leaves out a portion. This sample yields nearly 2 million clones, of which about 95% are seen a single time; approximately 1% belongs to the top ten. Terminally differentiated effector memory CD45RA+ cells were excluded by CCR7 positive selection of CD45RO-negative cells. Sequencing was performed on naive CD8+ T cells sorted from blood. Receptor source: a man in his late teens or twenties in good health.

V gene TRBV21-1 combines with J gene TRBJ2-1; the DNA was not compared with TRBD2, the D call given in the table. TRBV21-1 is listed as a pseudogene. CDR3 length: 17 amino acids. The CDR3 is CASNPGPAGLRYNEQFF. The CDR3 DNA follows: TGTGCCAGCAACCCTGGACCAGCGGGGTTACGTTACAATGAGCAGTTCTTC.

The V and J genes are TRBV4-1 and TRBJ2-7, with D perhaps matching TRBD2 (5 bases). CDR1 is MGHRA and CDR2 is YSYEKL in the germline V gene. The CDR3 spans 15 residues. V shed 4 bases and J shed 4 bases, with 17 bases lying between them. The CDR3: CASSPTPGLAYEQYF. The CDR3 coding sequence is TGCGCCAGCAGCCCGACCCCTGGACTCGCATACGAGCAGTACTTC.

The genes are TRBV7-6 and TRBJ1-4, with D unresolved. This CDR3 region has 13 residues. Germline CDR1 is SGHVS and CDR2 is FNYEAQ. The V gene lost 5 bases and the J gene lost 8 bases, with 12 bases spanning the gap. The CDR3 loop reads CASSLLRGEKLFF. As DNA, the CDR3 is TGTGCCAGCAGCCTTCTTCGTGGGGAAAAACTGTTTTTT.

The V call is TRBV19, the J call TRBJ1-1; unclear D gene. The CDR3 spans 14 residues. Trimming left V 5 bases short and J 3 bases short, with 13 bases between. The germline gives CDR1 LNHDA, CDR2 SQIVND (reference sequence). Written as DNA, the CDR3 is TGTGCCAGTAGTCCGGCGGAAGGGTACACTGAAGCTTTCTTT. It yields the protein CASSPAEGYTEAFF.

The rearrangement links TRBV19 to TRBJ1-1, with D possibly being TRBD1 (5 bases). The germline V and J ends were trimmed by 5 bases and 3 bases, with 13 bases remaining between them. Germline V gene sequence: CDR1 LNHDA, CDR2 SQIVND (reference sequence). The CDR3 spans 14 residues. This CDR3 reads CASSSDSYYTEAFF. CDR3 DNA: TGTGCCAGTAGTTCAGACAGTTACTACACTGAAGCTTTCTTT.

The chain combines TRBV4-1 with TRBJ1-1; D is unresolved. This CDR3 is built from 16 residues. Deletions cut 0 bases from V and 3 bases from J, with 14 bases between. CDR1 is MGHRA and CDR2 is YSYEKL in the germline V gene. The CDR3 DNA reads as TGCGCCAGCAGCCAAGAGTACCCCCGGGCTGACACTGAAGCTTTCTTT. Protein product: CASSQEYPRADTEAFF.

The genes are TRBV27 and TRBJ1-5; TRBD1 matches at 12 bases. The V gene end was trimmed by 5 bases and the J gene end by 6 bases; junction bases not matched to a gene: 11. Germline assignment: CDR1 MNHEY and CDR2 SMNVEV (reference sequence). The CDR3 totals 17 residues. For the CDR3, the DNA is TGTGCCAGCAGTCCTATAGGGGGACAGGGGGCAGGTCAGCCCCAGCATTTT. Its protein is CASSPIGGQGAGQPQHF.

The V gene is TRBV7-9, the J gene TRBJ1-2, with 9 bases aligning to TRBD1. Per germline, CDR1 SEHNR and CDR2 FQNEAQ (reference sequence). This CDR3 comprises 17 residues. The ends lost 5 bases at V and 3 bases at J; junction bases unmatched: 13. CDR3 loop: CASSKGQGALDDYGYTF. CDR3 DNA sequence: TGTGCCAGCAGCAAGGGACAGGGCGCTCTCGATGACTATGGCTACACCTTC.

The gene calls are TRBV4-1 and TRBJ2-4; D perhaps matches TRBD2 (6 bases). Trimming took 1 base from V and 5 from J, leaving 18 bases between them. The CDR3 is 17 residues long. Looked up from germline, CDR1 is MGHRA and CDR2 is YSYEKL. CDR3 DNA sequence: TGCGCCAGCAGCCAAGTCACTAGCCCATCAATGGAAAACATTCAGTACTTC. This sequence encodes CASSQVTSPSMENIQYF.